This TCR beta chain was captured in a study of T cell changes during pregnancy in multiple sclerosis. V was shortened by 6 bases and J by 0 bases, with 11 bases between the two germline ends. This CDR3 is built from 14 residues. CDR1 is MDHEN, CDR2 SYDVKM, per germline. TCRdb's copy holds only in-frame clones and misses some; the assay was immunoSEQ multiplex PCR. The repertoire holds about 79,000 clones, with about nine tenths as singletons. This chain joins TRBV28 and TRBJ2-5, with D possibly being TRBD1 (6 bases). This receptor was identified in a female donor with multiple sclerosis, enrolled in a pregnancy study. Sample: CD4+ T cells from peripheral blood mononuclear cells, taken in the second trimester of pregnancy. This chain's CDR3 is CASRGRTDQETQYF. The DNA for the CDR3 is TGTGCCAGCAGAGGCCGGACAGACCAAGAGACCCAGTACTTC. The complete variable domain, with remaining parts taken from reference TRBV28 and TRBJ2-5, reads DVKVTQSSRYLVKRTGEKVFLECVQDMDHENMFWYRQDPGLGLRLIYFSYDVKMKEKGDIPEGYSVSREKKERFSLILESASTNQTSMYLCASRGRTDQETQYFGPGTRLLVL.